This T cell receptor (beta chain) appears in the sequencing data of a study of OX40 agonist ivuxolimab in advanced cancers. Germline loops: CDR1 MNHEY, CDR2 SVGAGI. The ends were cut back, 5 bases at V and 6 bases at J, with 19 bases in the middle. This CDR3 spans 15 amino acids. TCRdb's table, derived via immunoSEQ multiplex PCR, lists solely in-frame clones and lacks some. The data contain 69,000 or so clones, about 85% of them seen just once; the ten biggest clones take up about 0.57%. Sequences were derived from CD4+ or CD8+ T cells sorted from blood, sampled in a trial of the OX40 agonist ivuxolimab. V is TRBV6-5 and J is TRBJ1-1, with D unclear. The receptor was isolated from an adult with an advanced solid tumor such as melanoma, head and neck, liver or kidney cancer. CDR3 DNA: TGTGCCAGCAGTCCCCTGGCGGAGGGTCCCCCTGAAGCTTTCTTT. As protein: CASSPLAEGPPEAFF.